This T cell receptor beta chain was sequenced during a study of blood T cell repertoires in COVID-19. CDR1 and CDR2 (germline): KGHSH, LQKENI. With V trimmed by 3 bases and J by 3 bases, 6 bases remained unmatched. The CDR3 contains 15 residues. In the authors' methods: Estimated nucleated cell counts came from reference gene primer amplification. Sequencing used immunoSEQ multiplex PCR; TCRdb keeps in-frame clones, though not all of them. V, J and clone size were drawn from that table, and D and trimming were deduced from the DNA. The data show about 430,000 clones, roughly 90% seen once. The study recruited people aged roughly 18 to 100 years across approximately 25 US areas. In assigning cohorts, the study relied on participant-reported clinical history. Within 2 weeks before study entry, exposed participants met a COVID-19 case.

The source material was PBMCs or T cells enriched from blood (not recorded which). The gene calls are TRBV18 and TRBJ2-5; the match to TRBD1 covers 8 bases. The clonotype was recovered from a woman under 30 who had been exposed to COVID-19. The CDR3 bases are TGTGCCAGCTCACCGACAGGGGTGGGCGAAGAGACCCAGTACTTC. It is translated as CASSPTGVGEETQYF.